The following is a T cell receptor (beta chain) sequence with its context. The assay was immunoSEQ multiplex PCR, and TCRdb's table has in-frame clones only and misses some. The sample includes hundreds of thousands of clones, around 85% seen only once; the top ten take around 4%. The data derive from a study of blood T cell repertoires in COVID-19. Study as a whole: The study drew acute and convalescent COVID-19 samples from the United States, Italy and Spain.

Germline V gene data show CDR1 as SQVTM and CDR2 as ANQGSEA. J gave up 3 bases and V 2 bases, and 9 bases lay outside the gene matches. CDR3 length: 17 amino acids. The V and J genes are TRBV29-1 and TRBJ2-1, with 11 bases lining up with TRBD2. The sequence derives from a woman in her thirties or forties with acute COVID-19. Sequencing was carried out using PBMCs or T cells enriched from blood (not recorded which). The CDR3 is CSVEPRLAGNDYNEQFF. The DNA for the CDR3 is TGCAGCGTTGAACCCCGACTAGCGGGAAATGACTACAATGAGCAGTTCTTC.